This T cell receptor (beta chain) was retrieved from a study of cytomegalovirus exposure and HLA in healthy donors (dated by TCRdb to 2016 to 2017). For the study in its entirety: The roughly 670 repertoires of the first cohort and the 120 validation repertoires were produced on the same platform, according to a later analysis. The study aimed to test whether signatures of past pathogen exposure could be identified by cataloging public T cell receptors. Besides the first cohort of approximately 670 subjects, a separate validation cohort made up of 120 different subjects was used. To predict cytomegalovirus infection status, the study combined high-throughput TCR immunosequencing, statistical association of individual TCRs with disease status, and machine learning.

Libraries were constructed by the immunoSEQ multiplex PCR assay. In the paper's pipeline: A statistical classification framework was built for diagnosing cytomegalovirus status from the catalog of TCR beta chain sequences. TCRdb carries this immuneACCESS record with in-frame sequences only. Its versions omit some clonotypes, under half of them owing to an unresolved V gene in the studies checked, with the rest unexplained. The DNA was the basis for D and trimming; V, J and clone size are from that table. The sample contains more than 65,000 clones, 90% to 95% of them found a single time. The top ten hold roughly 0.62% of the sample. CDR1 and CDR2 are drawn from the germline V gene: SGHTA, FQGNSA. The CDR3 goes from the cysteine to the phenylalanine over 14 residues. The retained sequence is limited to the CDR3, 42 bases, with the frame set at the first base. V and J lose 1 base and 2 bases, and a span of 8 bases separates them.

The paper's findings and limits, for the study overall: The validation cohort had no HLA typing available for a later analysis, so co-occurrence within that cohort was assessed over all 110 or so repertoires. Most TCR sequences were observed very rarely across donors, whereas some public TCRs were present in many individuals. In vitro tests confirmed that three of the cytomegalovirus-associated TCR beta chains recognize cytomegalovirus antigens. The study listed approximately 150 TCR beta chains as associated with cytomegalovirus. The classifier was reported to diagnose cytomegalovirus status with high specificity and sensitivity in both the original and validation cohorts. It was suggested by the authors that the approach could potentially be generalized to other disease states and immunological phenotypes. Subsequent analysis determined that TCRs grouped into clusters in the first cohort also showed a tendency toward co-occurrence across the approximately 110 validation repertoires, and 94% of cluster scores exceeded 0.

Donors formed part of the validation cohort, which comprised 120 subjects and was distinct from the first cohort of over 500 subjects. Worth noting for this clone: The clone's antigen remains unknown. No clone much larger than this one lies a single base away; base qualities are absent.

The rearranged chain carries TRBV7-2 and TRBJ1-1; no confident D gene assignment can be made. The source material was PBMCs. This sequence was found in a young man in good health and CMV-seronegative. The CDR3 protein sequence reads: CASSLVGSNTEAFF. Here is the DNA: TGTGCCAGCAGCTTAGTGGGCAGCAACACTGAAGCTTTCTTT.